The TCR beta chain under discussion was sequenced for a study of T cell responses to AZD1222 COVID-19 vaccine. Repertoires were generated with immunoSEQ multiplex PCR, while TCRdb's copy carries only in-frame clones and drops some. The sample holds 150,000 to 200,000 clones, 85% to 95% seen once. This CDR3 region has 12 residues. Per germline, CDR1 GTSNPN and CDR2 SVGIG (reference sequence). J was trimmed by 5 bases and V by 4 bases; bases with no gene match: 1. This sequence originates from an adult who received the AZD1222 COVID-19 vaccine. V gene TRBV30 combines with J gene TRBJ1-4; 7 nucleotides match TRBD1. The sequenced sample was peripheral blood, obtained 28 days after the second AZD1222 dose. The CDR3 protein is CAWTGGNEKLFF. The CDR3, as DNA: TGTGCCTGGACAGGGGGGAATGAAAAACTGTTTTTT.